This T cell receptor beta chain was identified during a study of beta chain features in type 1 diabetes. Overall study: Investigators examined around 110 million sorted cells across all samples.

This CDR3 is 15 amino acids long. With 3 bases clipped from V and 0 bases from J, the junction kept 1 base outside the gene matches. CDR1 and CDR2 (germline): MNHEY, SVGAGI. A single heparinised blood sample, averaging approximately 110 mL, was obtained per donor. On this clone: No antigen is known for it.

Study outcomes and limitations: VDJ junctions sequenced from type 1 diabetes patients showed fewer insertions and more deletions. Cells with high TCR expression could be over-represented when cDNA is sequenced.

Reverse transcribing all isolated RNA meant expressed TCRB transcripts were sequenced. The method was immunoSEQ multiplex PCR; TCRdb's version includes in-frame clones alone and lacks a portion of them. The data hold around 450,000 clones, with about an eighth observed a single time. Sequencing was carried out using naive CD4+ T cells from blood. This sequence originates from a woman under 30 in good health. The gene calls are TRBV6-5 and TRBJ1-5, with TRBD1 identical over 8 bases. The CDR3 spells CASSYDRGSNQPQHF. The CDR3 nucleotides read TGTGCCAGCAGTTATGACAGGGGTAGCAATCAGCCCCAGCATTTT.